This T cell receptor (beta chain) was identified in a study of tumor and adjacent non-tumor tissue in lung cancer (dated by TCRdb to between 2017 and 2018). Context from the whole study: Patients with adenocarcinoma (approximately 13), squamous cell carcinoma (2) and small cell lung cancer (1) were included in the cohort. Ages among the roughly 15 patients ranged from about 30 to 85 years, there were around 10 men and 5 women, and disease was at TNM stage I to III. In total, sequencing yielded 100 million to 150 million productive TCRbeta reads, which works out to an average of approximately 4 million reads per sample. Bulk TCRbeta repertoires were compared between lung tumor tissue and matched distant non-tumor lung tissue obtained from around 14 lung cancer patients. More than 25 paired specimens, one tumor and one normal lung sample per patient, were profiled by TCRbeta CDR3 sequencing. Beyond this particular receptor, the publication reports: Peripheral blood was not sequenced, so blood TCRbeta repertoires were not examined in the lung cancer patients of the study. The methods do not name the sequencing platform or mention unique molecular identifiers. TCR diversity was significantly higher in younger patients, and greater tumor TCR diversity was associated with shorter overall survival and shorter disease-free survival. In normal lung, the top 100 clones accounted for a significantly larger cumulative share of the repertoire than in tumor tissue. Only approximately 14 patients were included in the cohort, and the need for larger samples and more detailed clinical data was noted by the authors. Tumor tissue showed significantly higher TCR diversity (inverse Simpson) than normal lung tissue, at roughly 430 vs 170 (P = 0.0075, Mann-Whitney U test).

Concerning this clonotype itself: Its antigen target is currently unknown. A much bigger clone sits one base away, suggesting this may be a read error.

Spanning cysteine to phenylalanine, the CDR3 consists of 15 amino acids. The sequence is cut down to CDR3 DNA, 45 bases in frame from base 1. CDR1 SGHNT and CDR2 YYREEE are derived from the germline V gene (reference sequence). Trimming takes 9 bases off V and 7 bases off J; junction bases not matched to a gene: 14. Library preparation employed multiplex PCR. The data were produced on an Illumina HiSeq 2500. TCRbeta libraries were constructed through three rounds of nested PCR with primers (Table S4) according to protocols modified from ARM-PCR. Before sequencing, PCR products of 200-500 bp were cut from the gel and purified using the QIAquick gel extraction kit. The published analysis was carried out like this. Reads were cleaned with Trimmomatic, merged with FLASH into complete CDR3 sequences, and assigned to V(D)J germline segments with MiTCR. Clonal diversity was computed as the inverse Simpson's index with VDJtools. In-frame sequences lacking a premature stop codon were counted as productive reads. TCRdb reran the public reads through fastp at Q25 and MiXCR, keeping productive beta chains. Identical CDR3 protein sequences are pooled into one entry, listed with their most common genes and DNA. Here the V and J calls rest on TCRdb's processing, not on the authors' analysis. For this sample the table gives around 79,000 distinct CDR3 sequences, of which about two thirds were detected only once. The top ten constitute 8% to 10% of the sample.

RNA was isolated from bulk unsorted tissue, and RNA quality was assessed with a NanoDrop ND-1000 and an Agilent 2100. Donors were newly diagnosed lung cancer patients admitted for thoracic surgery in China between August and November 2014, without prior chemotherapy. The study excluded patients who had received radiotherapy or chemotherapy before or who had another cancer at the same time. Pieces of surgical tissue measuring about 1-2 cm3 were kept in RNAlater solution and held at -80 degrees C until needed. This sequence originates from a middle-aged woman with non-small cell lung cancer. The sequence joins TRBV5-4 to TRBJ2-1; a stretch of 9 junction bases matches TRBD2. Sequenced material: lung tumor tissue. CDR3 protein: CANTKGGRALNEQFF. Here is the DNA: TGTGCCAACACCAAGGGCGGGAGGGCCTTAAATGAGCAGTTCTTC.